This paragraph covers one T cell receptor (beta chain) sequence. Data came from immunoSEQ multiplex PCR; TCRdb stores just in-frame clones and leaves some out. The profile shows roughly 67,000 clones, more than 75% of them singletons. This entry comes from a study of OX40 agonist ivuxolimab in advanced cancers. Whole-study context: Head and neck, renal cell, melanoma or hepatocellular carcinoma were the cancers that dose-escalation patients had.

V shed 5 bases and J shed 4 bases, with 6 bases lying between them. CDR3 length: 11 residues. Germline V gene data show CDR1 as GTSNPN and CDR2 as SVGIG (reference sequence). This chain links TRBV30 with TRBJ1-3, with unresolved D. Sample: CD4+ or CD8+ T cells sorted from blood, taken in a trial of the OX40 agonist ivuxolimab. This sequence was found in an adult with an advanced solid tumor such as melanoma, head and neck, liver or kidney cancer. CDR3 sequence: CAWPLGNTIYF. The DNA of the CDR3 is TGTGCCTGGCCCCTCGGAAACACCATATATTTT.